The 30 T cell receptor beta chains below all came from one sample that was sequenced in a study of tumor and adjacent non-tumor tissue in lung cancer. A modified ARM-PCR protocol with three rounds of nested PCR amplified TCRbeta. TCRdb processed the multiplex PCR reads anew with MiXCR; each CDR3 protein has one entry. The table records more than 85,000 distinct CDR3 sequences, 60% to 65% of them present only once. This sample's RNA came from whole unsorted tissue. More than 3 cm separated this lung sample from the edge of the tumor. The sequencing sample was made of distant non-tumor lung tissue. The receptor set was obtained from a man between 60 and 75 years old with non-small cell lung cancer.

Comments on this clonotype: At one boundary the junction diverges from the germline segment, which might be a read error. The J gene is TRBJ2-7, the V gene TRBV11-1; 7 bases line up with TRBD1. The germline V gene has CDR1 SGHAT and CDR2 FQDESV (reference sequence). This CDR3 comprises 14 residues. In DNA, the CDR3 is TGTGTCAGCAGGTTAGAGGGGGCCTTCTCCGAGCAGTACTTC. It codes for CVSRLEGAFSEQYF. Together with reference TRBV11-1 and TRBJ2-7, the CDR3 gives the full variable domain: EAEVAQSPRYKITEKSQAVAFWCDPISGHATLYWYRQILGQGPELLVQFQDESVVDDSQLPKDRFSAERLKGVDSTLKIQPAELGDSAMYLCVSRLEGAFSEQYFGPGTRLTVT.

The J gene is TRBJ1-1, the V gene TRBV30; 11 nucleotides align to TRBD1. Per the germline V gene, CDR1 is GTSNPN and CDR2 is SVGIG (reference sequence). CDR3 size: 14 residues. V shed 2 bases and J 10 bases; nucleotides not matched to a gene: 9. CDR3 region: CAWSSGTGGLGAFF. Here the CDR3 DNA reads TGTGCCTGGAGTTCCGGGACAGGGGGTCTTGGAGCTTTCTTT. Based on the CDR3 plus reference TRBV30 and TRBJ1-1, the full variable domain is SQTIHQWPATLVQPVGSPLSLECTVEGTSNPNLYWYRQAAGRGLQLLFYSVGIGQISSEVPQNLSASRPQDRQFILSSKKLLLSDSGFYLCAWSSGTGGLGAFFGQGTRLTVV.

This clonotype was counted at least ten times. This chain joins TRBV12-3 or TRBV12-4 and TRBJ2-2, with no clear D. The CDR3 extends over 16 amino acids. Trimming left V 0 bases short and J 3 bases short, with 11 bases between. The CDR3 protein is CASSLALPKYTGELFF. In DNA, the CDR3 is TGTGCCAGCAGTTTAGCCCTACCGAAGTACACCGGGGAGCTGTTTTTT.

As to this clonotype: The junction departs from the called germline gene at one end, perhaps through a read error. The chain employs TRBV6-2 or TRBV6-3 and TRBJ2-7, with a possible D match to TRBD1 (6 bases). This CDR3 region has 15 residues. Germline V gene data show CDR1 as MNHEY and CDR2 as SVGEGT. CDR3 protein: CTSRGSQVSHYEQYF. The DNA for the CDR3 is TGTACCAGCAGGGGATCACAGGTTTCCCACTACGAACAGTACTTC.

This clonotype was recorded once. The junction shows a germline mismatch at one end, possibly a read error. The genes are TRBV12-3 or TRBV12-4 and TRBJ2-1; tentatively, D is TRBD1 (5 bases). CDR3 length equals 15 residues. The CDR3: CACSSQGWRYNEQFF. CDR3 coding DNA: TGTGCCTGCAGTTCGCAGGGATGGAGATACAATGAGCAGTTCTTC.

This clonotype occurred many times. The J gene is TRBJ2-5, the V gene TRBV29-1; 13 bases align to TRBD2. The junction had 9 bases not matched to a gene; V was cut back by 6 bases and J by 5 bases. The germline V gene has CDR1 SQVTM and CDR2 ANQGSEA. The CDR3 has 15 amino acids. The CDR3 is CSVGLAGVKHETQYF. CDR3 DNA sequence: TGCAGCGTAGGACTAGCGGGAGTTAAACATGAGACCCAGTACTTC.

In the case of this clonotype: The junction does not match germline at one end; this may be a read error. The chain employs TRBV7-3 and TRBJ1-6; D unresolved. The CDR3 runs to 15 residues. Germline V CDR1 and CDR2: SGHTA, FQGTGA. The CDR3 nucleotides read TGTGCCAGCAGCCCAGACAAGGGCTATAATTCACCCCTCAACTTT. It encodes CASSPDKGYNSPLNF.

This clonotype turned up a few times. Compared with germline, one end of the junction differs, possibly owing to a read error. The chain combines TRBV12-3 or TRBV12-4 with TRBJ2-1; 7 nucleotides agree with TRBD1. The length of the CDR3 is 14 residues. The CDR3 DNA follows: TGTGACAGCACGAAAGGGGGCCCGCACAATGAGCAATTCTTC. This encodes CDSTKGGPHNEQFF.

The chain joins TRBV7-2 to TRBJ2-4, with TRBD2 as a possible D gene (6 bases). This CDR3 is 13 amino acids long. Germline V gene lookup returns CDR1 SGHTA and CDR2 FQGNSA. Trimming removed 5 bases from V and 8 bases from J, with 13 bases in between. DNA for the CDR3: TGTGCCAGCAGCCTCAGGAGGGCAGACATTCAGTACTTC. It translates to CASSLRRADIQYF.

Regarding this clonotype: The junction does not match germline at one end; this may be a read error. This rearrangement joins TRBV11-3 to TRBJ2-7; no clear D gene. This CDR3 contains 14 residues. The germline CDR1 and CDR2 sequences are SGHNT and YENEEA. CDR3 sequence (DNA): TGCGCCAGCAGCTCCAGATGCCAGTCCTACGAGCAGTACTTC. This encodes CASSSRCQSYEQYF.

The CDR3 is CASNLDWEQYF. The CDR3 nucleotides are TGTGCCAGTAATTTAGACTGGGAGCAGTACTTC. The chain combines TRBV12-3 or TRBV12-4 with TRBJ2-7; D ambiguous. V lost 9 bases to trimming and J lost 7 bases, with 13 bases between them. CDR3 length: 11 residues.

There are a few counts of this clonotype. The V and J genes are TRBV11-2 and TRBJ2-1; TRBD2 matches at 10 bases. J was trimmed by 9 bases and V by 5 bases; bases with no gene match: 10. The germline V gene has CDR1 SGHAT and CDR2 FQNNGV. The CDR3 is made up of 15 amino acids. CDR3 region: CASSPQREGLGEQFF. The CDR3 DNA reads TGTGCCAGCAGCCCCCAGCGGGAGGGATTGGGTGAGCAGTTCTTC.

On this clonotype itself: One base away lies a much larger clone, so this may be a sequencing read error. The V call is TRBV7-9, the J call TRBJ2-5; D is perhaps TRBD1 (5 bases). Germline V lookup: CDR1 SEHNR, CDR2 FQNEAQ (reference sequence). The CDR3 runs to 13 residues. V lost 6 bases to trimming and J lost 2 bases, with 10 bases between them. As DNA, the CDR3 is TGTGCCAGCAGGAAGGGGCCACAAGAGACCCAGTACTTC. Translating gives CASRKGPQETQYF.

Notes on this clonotype: A much larger clone lies one base from this, so it may be a read error. The chain is built from TRBV5-4 and TRBJ2-7; D perhaps matches TRBD1 (5 bases). The germline CDR1 and CDR2 sequences are SGHNT and YYREEE (reference sequence). The CDR3 has 13 residues. The CDR3 DNA is TGTGCCAGCAACTTGCAGGGCACCTACGAGCAGTACTTC. Its protein product is CASNLQGTYEQYF.

A word on this clonotype: Germline is not matched at one junction end, which may reflect a read error. The chain is built from TRBV4-2 and TRBJ2-7, with D possibly being TRBD1 (6 bases). The germline CDR1 and CDR2 sequences are LGHNA and YNFKEQ. The CDR3 length is 14 residues. DNA for the CDR3: TGTGCCAGTAGCCAAGATGCGACAGGCAACGAGCAGTACTTC. Translating it yields CASSQDATGNEQYF.

With respect to this clonotype: Relative to the germline gene, one junction end is altered; a read error may explain this. The J gene is TRBJ2-1, the V gene TRBV6-6, with a possible D match to TRBD1 (5 bases). The CDR3 loop spans 13 amino acids. Looked up from germline, CDR1 is MNHNY and CDR2 is SVGAGI (reference sequence). CDR3 nucleotide sequence: TGTGCCAGCAGGTCGGAACAGGACAATGAGGAGTTCTTC. Protein sequence: CASRSEQDNEEFF.

This chain connects TRBV6-6 to TRBJ2-1; 14 nucleotides match TRBD2. The CDR3 totals 16 residues. The germline V gene encodes CDR1 MNHNY and CDR2 SVGAGI (reference sequence). J gave up 1 base and V 11 bases, and 7 bases lay outside the gene matches. CDR3 nucleotides: TGTGCCGGGAGGGGGACTAGCGGGAGTTCCTACAATGAGCAGTTCTTC. Protein sequence: CAGRGTSGSSYNEQFF.

Comments on this clonotype: A single base separates this from a much larger clone, so it may be a read error. The rearrangement uses TRBV25-1 and TRBJ2-1; possibly TRBD1 for D (6 bases). Germline V gene lookup returns CDR1 MGHDK and CDR2 SYGVNS. This CDR3 is 15 amino acids long. The DNA of the CDR3 is TGTGCCGGCAGTGACGCTACGAAGGGGGACAATGAGCAGTTCTTC. This encodes CAGSDATKGDNEQFF.

V is TRBV20-1 and J is TRBJ1-3, with D perhaps matching TRBD1 (5 bases). Germline-derived CDR1 and CDR2 are DFQATT and SNEGSKA (reference sequence). V dropped 1 base and J dropped 0 bases, with 16 bases sitting between them. This CDR3 has 17 residues. In DNA, the CDR3 is TGCAGTGCTAGAGCGATAAATACAGGCGACTCTGGAAACACCATATATTTT. Translated: CSARAINTGDSGNTIYF.

This clonotype was counted ten times or more. This chain links TRBV6-2 or TRBV6-3 with TRBJ2-4; maybe TRBD2 (6 bases). V lost 4 bases, J lost 0 bases, and 16 bases lay in between. Looked up from germline, CDR1 is MNHEY and CDR2 is SVGEGT. The CDR3 consists of 17 residues. CDR3 amino acids: CASSSPGDLSAKNIQYF. The CDR3 DNA reads TGTGCCAGCAGTTCTCCGGGGGATCTTTCAGCCAAAAACATTCAGTACTTC.

A single count supports this clonotype. Compared with germline, one end of the junction differs, possibly owing to a read error. The CDR3 nucleotides read TGTGCCAGCAGCTTAGATGCAAGATTAGCCTACAATGAGCGGTTCTTC. Amino acid sequence: CASSLDARLAYNERFF. The chain has TRBV11-2 and TRBJ2-1, with unresolved D. Per germline, CDR1 SGHAT and CDR2 FQNNGV. This CDR3 has 16 residues.

The table lists this clonotype with many counts. The V and J genes are TRBV20-1 and TRBJ1-5; D is possibly TRBD1 (5 bases). CDR3 length equals 14 residues. V was pared by 5 bases and J by 0 bases, with 11 bases between. CDR1 DFQATT and CDR2 SNEGSKA come from the germline V gene (reference sequence). CDR3 region: CSAWTGDSNQPQHF. CDR3 DNA sequence: TGCAGTGCTTGGACGGGGGATAGCAATCAGCCCCAGCATTTT.

In the case of this clonotype: At one boundary the junction diverges from the germline segment, which might be a read error. This chain joins TRBV2 and TRBJ1-5; D gene ambiguous. This CDR3 region has 13 residues. In germline, CDR1 is SNHLY, CDR2 FYNNEI. The CDR3 DNA sequence: TGTGTCAGCAGGTACGGGGAGGATCAGCCCCAGCATTTT. Translation gives CVSRYGEDQPQHF.

The table lists this clonotype with a few counts. It may be a read error: a sequence one base away is much more abundant. The rearrangement links TRBV4-1 to TRBJ1-5; weak D call: TRBD1 (6 bases). V gave up 4 bases and J gave up 1 base, with 17 bases separating them. The CDR3 has 17 amino acids. CDR1 and CDR2 from the germline V gene are MGHRA and YSYEKL. CDR3 DNA sequence: TGCGCCAGCAGCCTTTCCATTACAGGGATGAGCAATCAGCCCCAGCATTTT. Encoded protein: CASSLSITGMSNQPQHF.

This clonotype was counted at least ten times. The chain carries TRBV7-9 and TRBJ1-2; D gene uncertain. Looked up from germline, CDR1 is SEHNR and CDR2 is FQNEAQ (reference sequence). V was trimmed by 1 base and J by 1 base, leaving 7 bases between them. The CDR3 contains 14 residues. DNA for the CDR3: TGTGCCAGCAGCTTAGTCTTGGGTAACTATGGCTACACCTTC. It is translated as CASSLVLGNYGYTF.

As regards this clonotype: One base away lies a much larger clone, so this may be a sequencing read error. V gene TRBV28 combines with J gene TRBJ2-3; 8 bases are a match to TRBD1. CDR3 size: 15 residues. V was pared by 7 bases and J by 14 bases, with 20 bases of the junction left unmatched. Germline loops: CDR1 MDHEN, CDR2 SYDVKM. The CDR3 DNA is TGTGCCAGCACCGGACAGGGAAAGCCCGGAGATCCGCTGTATTTT. Translation: CASTGQGKPGDPLYF.

This clonotype was observed a handful of times. The chain is built from TRBV16 and TRBJ2-6; D unclear. V was shortened by 0 bases and J by 0 bases, with 3 bases between the two germline ends. This CDR3 has 15 residues. Germline CDR1 and CDR2: KGHSY and FQNENV. The CDR3 sequence is CASSQSGSGANVLTF. For the CDR3, the DNA is TGTGCCAGCAGCCAATCTGGCTCTGGGGCCAACGTCCTGACTTTC.

In its sample, this clonotype was seen many times. The V and J genes are TRBV2 and TRBJ2-1, with a possible D match to TRBD2 (5 bases). V was cut by 5 bases and J by 7 bases, with 9 bases left in between. This CDR3 contains 12 residues. Germline V gives CDR1 SNHLY, CDR2 FYNNEI. The CDR3 is CASSLTRNEQFF. Here the CDR3 DNA reads TGTGCCAGCAGTTTAACTAGGAATGAGCAGTTCTTC.

Comment on this clonotype: An end of the junction does not agree with germline; a read error may underlie this. This chain connects TRBV6-5 to TRBJ1-2; 7 positions agree with TRBD1. Germline CDR1 is MNHEY and CDR2 is SVGAGI. This CDR3 contains 17 residues. In DNA, the CDR3 is TGTGCCAGCAGTTACGTGAGACCCCACGGGACAGACTATGGGTACACCTTC. Protein product: CASSYVRPHGTDYGYTF.

Worth noting for this clonotype: A junction end diverges from the germline sequence, so it may reflect a read error. The genes are TRBV7-8 and TRBJ1-4, with 7 bases matching TRBD1. CDR1 and CDR2 (germline): SGHVS, FQNEAQ. The CDR3 consists of 14 residues. This CDR3 is CASSPKGAWGKLFF. In nucleotides, the CDR3 is TGTGCTAGCAGCCCGAAGGGGGCTTGGGGAAAACTGTTTTTT. Looking up the rest from reference TRBV7-8 and TRBJ1-4 gives the full variable domain: GAGVSQSPRYKVAKRGQDVALRCDPISGHVSLFWYQQALGQGPEFLTYFQNEAQLDKSGLPSDRFFAERPEGSVSTLKIQRTQQEDSAVYLCASSPKGAWGKLFFGSGTQLSVL.